These 20 T cell receptor beta chains were all obtained from the same sample, sequenced in a study of early T cells in non-severe SARS-CoV-2 infection. TCRdb ran MiXCR on the 5' RACE reads and lists one entry per CDR3 protein. This sample has roughly 53,000 distinct CDR3 sequences; approximately 9.7% occur once, and the top ten carry less than 25%. What was sequenced was whole blood. Source of these receptors: an adult who was a healthcare worker with PCR-confirmed SARS-CoV-2 infection or an uninfected control (not recorded which).

A few counts support this clonotype. The chain carries TRBV29-1 and TRBJ1-1; D is perhaps TRBD1 (5 bases). The CDR3 totals 13 residues. The germline gives CDR1 SQVTM, CDR2 ANQGSEA. V was shortened by 6 bases and J by 3 bases, with 14 bases between the two germline ends. The CDR3: CSVSGLRDTEAFF. CDR3 DNA sequence: TGCAGCGTGTCGGGGCTAAGGGACACTGAAGCTTTCTTT. Full variable domain (remainder filled in from reference TRBV29-1 and TRBJ1-1): SAVISQKPSRDICQRGTSLTIQCQVDSQVTMMFWYRQQPGQSLTLIATANQGSEATYESGFVIDKFPISRPNLTFSTLTVSNMSPEDSSIYLCSVSGLRDTEAFFGQGTRLTVV.

This clonotype has only a few counts. The chain recombines TRBV7-8 with TRBJ2-5, with D perhaps matching TRBD2 (6 bases). The CDR3 has 14 amino acids. In germline, CDR1 is SGHVS, CDR2 FQNEAQ. Trimming pared 4 bases from V and 1 base from J, leaving 10 bases between. The CDR3, as DNA: TGTGCCAGCAGCTACGGGACTCTCCAAGAGACCCAGTACTTC. Its protein product is CASSYGTLQETQYF.

The sample holds a few counts of this clonotype. The chain couples TRBV15 to TRBJ2-1; possibly TRBD1 for D (5 bases). The V end was cut by 0 bases, the J end by 10 bases, with 10 bases between. CDR3 length equals 13 residues. Germline CDR1 LNHNV, CDR2 YYDKDF (reference sequence). The CDR3 is CATSRDSREEQFF. The CDR3, as DNA: TGTGCCACCAGCAGAGATAGCAGGGAAGAGCAGTTCTTC. The full variable domain, with the rest looked up from reference TRBV15 and TRBJ2-1, is DAMVIQNPRYQVTQFGKPVTLSCSQTLNHNVMYWYQQKSSQAPKLLFHYYDKDFNNEADTPDNFQSRRPNTSFCFLDIRSPGLGDTAMYLCATSRDSREEQFFGPGTRLTVL.

CDR3: CASSQDHGGGRTQYF. The CDR3 DNA sequence: TGTGCCAGCAGCCAAGACCACGGAGGGGGTCGTACGCAGTATTTT. This rearrangement joins TRBV3-1 to TRBJ2-3; D is perhaps TRBD1 or TRBD2 (6 bases each). V lost 0 bases, J lost 8 bases, and 15 bases lay in between. Germline V gives CDR1 LGHDT, CDR2 YNNKEL (reference sequence). The CDR3 is 15 amino acids.

Many counts were recorded for this clonotype. J is TRBJ1-6 and V is TRBV4-2; D is unresolved. Germline V CDR1 and CDR2: LGHNA, YNFKEQ. The CDR3 consists of 16 residues. V lost 1 base and J lost 7, with 14 bases in between. CDR3 sequence: CASSQGGMEGNSPLHF. Here the CDR3 DNA reads TGTGCCAGCAGCCAAGGGGGAATGGAAGGCAATTCACCCCTCCACTTT.

This clonotype was recorded a few times. The V call is TRBV27, the J call TRBJ2-2; the D is unclear. CDR1 is MNHEY, CDR2 SMNVEV, per germline (reference sequence). The ends were cut back, 0 bases at V and 7 bases at J, with 12 bases in the middle. The CDR3 totals 15 residues. The CDR3 is CASSLSSGRGGELFF. The CDR3 nucleotides read TGTGCCAGCAGTTTATCTTCCGGCCGAGGCGGGGAGCTGTTTTTT.

This clonotype was counted between two and nine times. The chain couples TRBV27 to TRBJ1-1, with TRBD1 identical over 7 bases. The CDR3 contains 14 residues. V gave up 7 bases and J gave up 1 base; unmatched junction bases: 6. Germline V gives CDR1 MNHEY, CDR2 SMNVEV (reference sequence). CDR3 in amino acids: CASNRQGPNTEAFF. The CDR3 coding sequence is TGTGCCAGCAACCGACAGGGACCGAACACTGAAGCTTTCTTT.

This chain uses TRBV5-5 with TRBJ1-1; D remains ambiguous. V was trimmed by 4 bases and J by 9 bases, leaving 13 bases between them. This CDR3 has 12 residues. Germline-derived CDR1 and CDR2 are SGHKS and YYEKEE (reference sequence). CDR3 region: CASSAPLGQAFF. The CDR3 DNA is TGTGCCAGCAGCGCTCCACTTGGGCAAGCTTTCTTT.

This chain links TRBV7-9 with TRBJ2-1, with unresolved D. Germline CDR1 is SEHNR and CDR2 is FQNEAQ (reference sequence). Trimming left V 9 bases short and J 5 bases short, with 14 bases between. The CDR3 has 13 amino acids. CDR3 coding DNA: TGTGCCAGTAGAACACAATTAAACAATGAGCAGTTCTTC. Encoded protein: CASRTQLNNEQFF.

This clonotype has a count of ten or more. The chain recombines TRBV7-9 with TRBJ2-7; TRBD1 is a possible D gene (6 bases). In germline, CDR1 is SEHNR, CDR2 FQNEAQ (reference sequence). The germline V and J ends were trimmed by 4 bases and 3 bases, with 13 bases remaining between them. The CDR3 is made up of 14 amino acids. DNA of the CDR3: TGTGCCAGCAGCTCTGGGCACAGGGTCTACGAGCAGTACTTC. It specifies CASSSGHRVYEQYF.

The sample holds a few counts of this clonotype. The chain joins TRBV3-1 to TRBJ2-1, with 8 bases that match TRBD2. Germline lookup yields CDR1 LGHDT and CDR2 YNNKEL (reference sequence). The CDR3 runs 14 residues. Trimming took 4 bases from V and 5 from J; bases not matched to a gene: 4. In DNA form, the CDR3 reads TGTGCCAGCAGCCGTAGCGGGGCAGACAATGAGCAGTTCTTC. Encoded protein: CASSRSGADNEQFF.

A single count supports this clonotype. The rearrangement links TRBV2 to TRBJ1-6; the D is unclear. Trimming took off 4 bases at V and 13 bases at J, with 14 bases between the two ends. The CDR3 loop spans 13 amino acids. CDR1 is SNHLY and CDR2 is FYNNEI in the germline V gene. CDR3 in DNA: TGTGCCAGCAGTGCCCCACTTCCAGTGCCCCTCCACTTT. Protein sequence: CASSAPLPVPLHF.

The chain carries TRBV7-6 and TRBJ1-1, with no clear D. V gave up 2 bases and J gave up 1 base, with 8 bases separating them. Germline assignment: CDR1 SGHVS and CDR2 FNYEAQ. The CDR3 loop spans 14 amino acids. The CDR3 bases are TGTGCCAGCAGCTTATTCGGCAGGAACACTGAAGCTTTCTTT. Amino acid sequence: CASSLFGRNTEAFF.

The chain couples TRBV6-5 to TRBJ2-2; TRBD1 agrees at 7 bases. J was trimmed by 6 bases and V by 6 bases; bases with no gene match: 10. Germline V gives CDR1 MNHEY, CDR2 SVGAGI. The CDR3 runs to 15 residues. CDR3 sequence reads: CASRTDRDNAGELFF. CDR3 nucleotides: TGTGCCAGCAGGACTGACAGGGATAACGCCGGGGAGCTGTTTTTT.

This clonotype was counted a few times. This rearrangement joins TRBV11-2 to TRBJ2-1; TRBD2 aligns across 11 bases. CDR1 SGHAT and CDR2 FQNNGV come from the germline V gene. After removal of 5 bases from V and 9 bases from J, the junction contained 9 bases not matched to a gene. This CDR3 is 15 amino acids long. Here the CDR3 DNA reads TGTGCCAGCAGCCTACTGACTAGCGGGGAAGGTGAGCAGTTCTTC. Translating gives CASSLLTSGEGEQFF. Looking up the rest from reference TRBV11-2 and TRBJ2-1 gives the full variable domain: EAGVAQSPRYKIIEKRQSVAFWCNPISGHATLYWYQQILGQGPKLLIQFQNNGVVDDSQLPKDRFSAERLKGVDSTLKIQPAKLEDSAVYLCASSLLTSGEGEQFFGPGTRLTVL.

This clonotype was observed many times. The chain links TRBV5-4 to TRBJ2-5, with TRBD2 matching 9 bases. Germline-derived CDR1 and CDR2 are SGHNT and YYREEE (reference sequence). V lost 0 bases to trimming and J lost 0 bases; unmatched junction nucleotides: 3. CDR3 length equals 16 residues. Written as DNA, the CDR3 is TGTGCCAGCAGCTTGGTAATAGCGGGGGACCAAGAGACCCAGTACTTC. Protein product: CASSLVIAGDQETQYF.

The chain is built from TRBV18 and TRBJ1-1; D possibly corresponds to TRBD1 (6 bases). This CDR3 contains 13 residues. CDR1 is KGHSH and CDR2 is LQKENI in the germline V gene. V gave up 6 bases and J gave up 0 bases, with 8 bases separating them. CDR3 amino acids: CASSPGVNTEAFF. CDR3 sequence (DNA): TGTGCCAGCTCGCCAGGGGTGAACACTGAAGCTTTCTTT.

This clonotype has just a few counts. CDR3 loop: CSARVMTATQAFF. The CDR3 DNA reads TGCAGTGCTAGAGTAATGACGGCTACCCAAGCTTTCTTT. The gene calls are TRBV20-1 and TRBJ1-1; D gene ambiguous. CDR3 length equals 13 residues. The germline gives CDR1 DFQATT, CDR2 SNEGSKA (reference sequence). Trimming cost V 1 base and J 9 bases, with 15 bases left between them.

V usage is TRBV5-1 and J usage is TRBJ1-4; 9 bases are shared with TRBD1. CDR1 and CDR2 (germline): SGHRS, YFSETQ. V trimming: 4 bases; J trimming: 5 bases; junction bases outside the gene matches: 3. The CDR3 extends over 14 amino acids. The CDR3 spells CASSAGQGNEKLFF. The DNA for the CDR3 is TGCGCCAGCAGCGCAGGACAGGGGAATGAAAAACTGTTTTTT.

The chain couples TRBV12-3 or TRBV12-4 to TRBJ1-5; D remains ambiguous. CDR3 length: 14 amino acids. Trimming cost V 4 bases and J 3 bases, with 10 bases left between them. CDR3 DNA sequence: TGTGCCAGCAGTTCCACAACGGACAATCAGCCCCAGCATTTT. Translating gives CASSSTTDNQPQHF.